This T cell receptor beta chain appears in the sequencing data of a study of control samples from healthy donors and cancer patients. The length of the CDR3 is 15 residues. The ends were cut back, 0 bases at V and 1 base at J, with 7 bases in the middle. From germline, CDR1 is LGHDT and CDR2 YNNKEL (reference sequence). Measured with immunoSEQ multiplex PCR; TCRdb has only the in-frame clones, and not every one. This table holds roughly 140,000 clones, approximately 93% found once. The origin of this receptor is a man aged 45-65 years in good health. Sequenced input: blood. The genes are TRBV3-1 (or the pseudogene TRBV3-2) and TRBJ1-3; D ambiguous. The CDR3 protein is CASSQDLLSGNTIYF. CDR3 nucleotides: TGTGCCAGCAGCCAAGATCTCTTATCTGGAAACACCATATATTTT.